This T cell receptor (beta chain) was documented in a study of OX40 agonist ivuxolimab in advanced cancers. About the study: The dose-escalation group included hepatocellular carcinoma, melanoma, renal cell carcinoma and head and neck cancer. Among those enrolled, mean age was about 62 years (range roughly 20 to 85) and 75% to 90% were male.

Some clones are missing from TCRdb's copy, which holds only in-frame ones; the method was immunoSEQ multiplex PCR. Altogether about 82,000 clones are present, 85% to 90% being singletons, with the ten largest covering around 2.5%. This CDR3 is 15 amino acids long. Per germline, CDR1 MNHEY and CDR2 SMNVEV (reference sequence). V was cut by 6 bases and J by 4 bases, with 15 bases left in between. About this clone itself: Antigen unknown.

Overall study findings and caveats: Low normalized T-cell clonal expansion also characterized some of the nonresponders. Fewer expanded clones were found on average in CD4+ than in CD8+ T cells.

This clonotype was sampled from an adult with an advanced solid tumor such as melanoma, head and neck, liver or kidney cancer. This chain links TRBV27 with TRBJ1-4; maybe TRBD1 (5 bases). The source was CD4+ or CD8+ T cells sorted from blood, collected in a trial of the OX40 agonist ivuxolimab. CDR3 coding DNA: TGTGCCAGCAGAATTATTGGGCAGGGTAATGAAAAACTGTTTTTT. It encodes CASRIIGQGNEKLFF.